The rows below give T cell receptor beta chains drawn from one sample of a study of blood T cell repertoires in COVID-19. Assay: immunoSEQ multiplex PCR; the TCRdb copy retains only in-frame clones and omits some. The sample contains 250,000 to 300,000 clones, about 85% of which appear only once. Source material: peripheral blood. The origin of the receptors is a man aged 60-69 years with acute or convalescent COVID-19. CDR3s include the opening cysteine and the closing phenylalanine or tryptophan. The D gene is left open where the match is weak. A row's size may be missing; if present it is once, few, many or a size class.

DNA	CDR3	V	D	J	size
TGTGCCAGCTCACCCCAGTTCCGGGGAGAAGGCTACACCTTC	CASSPQFRGEGYTF	TRBV18	NA	TRBJ1-2	few
TGCGCCAGCAGCACCGGACTAGCGACCGACATTCAGTACTTC	CASSTGLATDIQYF	TRBV5-1	TRBD2	TRBJ2-4	NA
TGTGCCAGCAGACTAGCGGGGGCGCCCTACAATGAGCAGTTCTTC	CASRLAGAPYNEQFF	TRBV27	TRBD2	TRBJ2-1	few
TGTGCCAGCAGCTCCCGGGGGAGGGGTAAGACAGATACGCAGTATTTT	CASSSRGRGKTDTQYF	TRBV9	TRBD2	TRBJ2-3	NA
TGTGCCAGAAGCCTTGGACTAGCGGTTGAGACCCAGTACTTC	CARSLGLAVETQYF	TRBV5-3	TRBD2	TRBJ2-5	NA
TGTGCCAGCAGCCGGGACAGGGAGAGCAATCAGCCCCAGCATTTT	CASSRDRESNQPQHF	TRBV11-2	TRBD1	TRBJ1-5	NA
TGTGCCACCGAAAGCGGGAGGGCCTACGAGCAGTACTTC	CATESGRAYEQYF	TRBV10-3	TRBD2	TRBJ2-7	NA
TGCGCCAGCAGCTCCACTAGCGGGGGGGCGGAGACCCAGTACTTC	CASSSTSGGAETQYF	TRBV5-1	TRBD2	TRBJ2-5	NA
TGTGCCAGCAGAAGGACTCGAGTCGGCCGCAATCAGCCCCAGCATTTT	CASRRTRVGRNQPQHF	TRBV28	NA	TRBJ1-5	NA
TGTGCCAGCAGCCCTAGACCCTCCCGGGGGAACATTCAGTACTTC	CASSPRPSRGNIQYF	TRBV21-1	NA	TRBJ2-4	NA
TGTGCCACCAGCAGGACCACCAGGGGTGTGCAGTTCTTC	CATSRTTRGVQFF	TRBV15	NA	TRBJ2-1	NA
TGTGCCACAGGGCCTCAGGGGGCAACTAATGAAAAACTGTTTTTT	CATGPQGATNEKLFF	TRBV27	TRBD1	TRBJ1-4	few
TGTGCCAGCAGTTACCCAAGGACAAGCCCTCGTGGCTACACCTTC	CASSYPRTSPRGYTF	TRBV6-5	NA	TRBJ1-2	once
TGTGCCAGCAGTTTACCTTATAGTGCTACTGAAGCTTTCTTT	CASSLPYSATEAFF	TRBV28	NA	TRBJ1-1	NA